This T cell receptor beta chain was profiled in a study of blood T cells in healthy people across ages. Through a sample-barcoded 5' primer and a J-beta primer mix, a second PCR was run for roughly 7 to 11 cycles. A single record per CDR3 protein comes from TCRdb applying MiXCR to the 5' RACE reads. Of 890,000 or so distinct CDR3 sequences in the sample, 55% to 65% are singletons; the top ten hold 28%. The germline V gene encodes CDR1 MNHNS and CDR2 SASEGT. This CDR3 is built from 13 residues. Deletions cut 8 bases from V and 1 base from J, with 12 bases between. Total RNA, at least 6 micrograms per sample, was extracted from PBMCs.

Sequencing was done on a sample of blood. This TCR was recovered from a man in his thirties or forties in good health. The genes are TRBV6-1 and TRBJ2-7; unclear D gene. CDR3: CASGHSISYEQYF. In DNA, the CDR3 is TGTGCCAGCGGCCACAGTATTTCCTACGAGCAGTACTTC.